The 5 T cell receptor beta chains given below trace back to one sample, sequenced in a study of vaccination and CD4 T cells after COVID-19. Treatment meaning: roughly nine-day PBMC culture with coronavirus spike peptide pools or control peptides (ViraFEST assay). What these receptors recognize is not known. Cultured CD4+ T-cell DNA underwent Oncomine TCR Beta short-read sequencing. TCRdb itself ran the PCR reads through MiXCR, one entry per CDR3 protein. The sample includes about 11,000 distinct CDR3 sequences, around 50% of them seen just once. Sequencing was carried out using CD4+ T cells from blood, cultured in vitro. Source of these receptors: a human donor who had recovered from COVID-19.

This chain connects TRBV20-1 to TRBJ1-5; D unclear. Germline lookup yields CDR1 DFQATT and CDR2 SNEGSKA (reference sequence). The CDR3 loop spans 15 amino acids. Trimming took off 3 bases at V and 0 bases at J, with 12 bases between the two ends. The CDR3 is CSASKGGYSNQPQHF. Here the CDR3 DNA reads TGCAGTGCTAGCAAAGGTGGTTATAGCAATCAGCCCCAGCATTTT.

This chain connects TRBV12-3 or TRBV12-4 to TRBJ2-1; D perhaps matches TRBD1 (6 bases). The V and J ends lost 6 bases and 5 bases respectively, with 11 bases between them. The CDR3 covers 13 residues. CDR3 protein: CASRLDSHNEQFF. For the CDR3, the DNA is TGTGCCAGCAGGTTGGACAGTCACAATGAGCAGTTCTTC.

The V gene is TRBV28, the J gene TRBJ2-6, with D unresolved. CDR3 length: 17 amino acids. Germline values: CDR1 MDHEN, CDR2 SYDVKM. V was trimmed by 7 bases and J by 0 bases, leaving 16 bases between them. The DNA of the CDR3 is TGTGCCAGCAACCAACAGCCCAGCATCTCTGGGGCCAACGTCCTGACTTTC. It is translated as CASNQQPSISGANVLTF.

This clonotype has more than one count but fewer than ten. The rearrangement joins TRBV6-1 to TRBJ2-1; 8 bases line up with TRBD1. The CDR3 covers 14 residues. CDR1 and CDR2 from the germline V gene are MNHNS and SASEGT. The J segment lost 4 bases and the V segment lost 5 bases, leaving 4 bases of the junction unmatched. The CDR3 is CASSTGQEYNEQFF. The CDR3 bases are TGTGCCAGCAGTACGGGACAGGAGTACAATGAGCAGTTCTTC.

This clonotype was recorded a few times. The chain employs TRBV7-8 and TRBJ2-5, with D possibly TRBD2 on 6 matching bases. Trimming took off 5 bases at V and 10 bases at J, with 11 bases between the two ends. Germline V lookup: CDR1 SGHVS, CDR2 FQNEAQ. This CDR3 spans 11 amino acids. The CDR3 DNA sequence: TGTGCCAGCAGCCAGTTGGGGGGCCAGTACTTC. Its translation is CASSQLGGQYF.